The 32 T cell receptor beta chains presented below share a single source sample, sequenced in a study of T cell clonotyping in hematopoietic cell transplantation. Measured with immunoSEQ multiplex PCR; TCRdb has only the in-frame clones, and not every one. The profile shows 9,500 to 11,000 clones, around 90% of them singletons. The sequences come from PBMCs, collected 180 days after allogeneic stem cell transplant. Every receptor here comes from a male patient between 60 and 69 years old who had an allogeneic stem cell transplant from an unrelated donor, so the T cells may come from the graft donor. Some clones in this sample may be carry-over from other donors' samples.

This clone came up a few times. The V call is TRBV27, the J call TRBJ2-2; tentative D call: TRBD2 (5 bases). The CDR3 is 14 residues long. The V gene's germline CDR1 is MNHEY and CDR2 SMNVEV (reference sequence). Trimming cost V 8 bases and J 6 bases, with 16 bases left between them. The DNA for the CDR3 is TGTGCCAGCCGGGAAGGTTTAATGGCCGGGGAGCTGTTTTTT. Translated, it gives CASREGLMAGELFF.

The chain carries TRBV2 and TRBJ1-1, with 9 nucleotides matching TRBD1. The germline V gene encodes CDR1 SNHLY and CDR2 FYNNEI. This CDR3 contains 14 residues. V lost 5 bases to trimming and J lost 5 bases; unmatched junction nucleotides: 6. The chain's CDR3 is CASSRGTGNTEAFF. The CDR3 DNA is TGTGCCAGCAGTCGTGGGACAGGGAATACTGAAGCTTTCTTT.

CDR3 sequence reads: CASKGRRVGGVSTDTQYF. The CDR3 DNA sequence: TGTGCCAGCAAGGGGAGGCGGGTCGGGGGGGTTAGCACAGATACGCAGTATTTT. The chain has TRBV2 and TRBJ2-3, with TRBD2 matching 8 bases. The CDR3 spans 18 residues. V trimming: 7 bases; J trimming: 0 bases; junction bases outside the gene matches: 15. The germline gives CDR1 SNHLY, CDR2 FYNNEI.

The chain combines TRBV2 with TRBJ2-7, with 12 bases fitting TRBD1. The V gene's germline CDR1 is SNHLY and CDR2 FYNNEI. V lost 4 bases to trimming and J lost 1 base; unmatched junction nucleotides: 2. CDR3 length: 15 residues. The chain's CDR3 is CASSGGQGASYEQYF. DNA for the CDR3: TGTGCCAGCAGTGGGGGACAGGGGGCTTCCTACGAGCAGTACTTC.

The V call is TRBV25-1, the J call TRBJ1-6; D uncertain. Germline V lookup: CDR1 MGHDK, CDR2 SYGVNS. The CDR3 is 15 residues long. Trimming stripped 5 bases from V and 5 bases from J, with 13 bases between. The CDR3 DNA reads as TGTGCCAGCAGTCTCGGCGCGAATAATAATTCACCCCTCCACTTT. This sequence encodes CASSLGANNNSPLHF.

V and J are TRBV4-3 and TRBJ2-7, with D perhaps given as TRBD1 or TRBD2 (5 bases each). The CDR3 is made up of 16 amino acids. The germline V gene has CDR1 LGHNA and CDR2 YSLEER. V lost 0 bases and J lost 5, with 17 bases in between. The CDR3 sequence is CASSQDGEGSRDEQYF. The CDR3 region has the DNA TGCGCCAGCAGCCAAGACGGTGAGGGGAGTAGGGACGAGCAGTACTTC.

The V and J genes are TRBV4-3 and TRBJ2-7, with D maybe TRBD1 (5 bases). From germline, CDR1 is LGHNA and CDR2 YSLEER. Trimming took 0 bases from V and 3 from J, leaving 9 bases between them. The CDR3 length is 14 residues. The CDR3 DNA reads as TGCGCCAGCAGCCAAGATTACAGGAACTACGAGCAGTACTTC. It codes for CASSQDYRNYEQYF.

V is TRBV6-5 and J is TRBJ2-7; 11 bases agree with TRBD1. Trimming cost V 11 bases and J 3 bases; bases outside gene matches: 9. The CDR3 covers 14 residues. Germline values: CDR1 MNHEY, CDR2 SVGAGI. Here the CDR3 reads CACRAGTGGYEQYF. The CDR3 DNA follows: TGTGCCTGCCGGGCCGGGACAGGGGGCTACGAGCAGTACTTC.

The chain combines TRBV11-2 with TRBJ2-7, with TRBD1 as a possible D gene (5 bases). CDR3 size: 13 residues. Germline V gene sequence: CDR1 SGHAT, CDR2 FQNNGV. Trimming cost V 1 base and J 2 bases, with 6 bases left between them. CDR3 residues: CASSLGGPYEQYF. The CDR3 DNA is TGTGCCAGCAGCTTAGGGGGCCCCTACGAGCAGTACTTC.

The V call is TRBV6-6, the J call TRBJ1-1; D is perhaps TRBD1 (6 bases). The germline V gene has CDR1 MNHNY and CDR2 SVGAGI (reference sequence). The CDR3 is 15 amino acids. The V end was cut by 4 bases, the J end by 3 bases, with 15 bases between. The CDR3 DNA reads as TGTGCCAGCAGTTCTACCGGGACATCACACACTGAAGCTTTCTTT. It codes for CASSSTGTSHTEAFF.

V and J are TRBV7-9 and TRBJ2-5, with D possibly matching TRBD2 (5 bases). The CDR3 runs to 13 residues. Deletions cut 4 bases from V and 4 bases from J, with 10 bases between. Germline V gene lookup returns CDR1 SEHNR and CDR2 FQNEAQ (reference sequence). The CDR3 region has the DNA TGTGCCAGCAGCTCGACCGGGGTAGAGACCCAGTACTTC. Residues: CASSSTGVETQYF.

V and J are TRBV6-6 and TRBJ1-2; D is undetermined. V gave up 6 bases and J gave up 8 bases, with 13 bases separating them. CDR3 length: 12 residues. Germline-derived CDR1 and CDR2 are MNHNY and SVGAGI (reference sequence). CDR3 in DNA: TGTGCCAGCAGGTGGGAAAGTCGGGGCTACACCTTC. This gives the protein CASRWESRGYTF.

V and J are TRBV5-8 and TRBJ2-7; TRBD1 matches at 12 bases. The CDR3 loop spans 14 amino acids. Trimming cost V 7 bases and J 6 bases; bases outside gene matches: 8. CDR1 is SGHTS and CDR2 is YDEGEE in the germline V gene. The CDR3 spells CASGSGTGGGEQYF. For the CDR3, the DNA is TGTGCCAGCGGATCCGGGACAGGGGGCGGCGAGCAGTACTTC. Full variable domain (remainder filled in from reference TRBV5-8 and TRBJ2-7): EAGVTQSPTHLIKTRGQQATLRCSPISGHTSVYWYQQALGLGLQFLLWYDEGEERNRGNFPPRFSGRQFPNYSSELNVNALELEDSALYLCASGSGTGGGEQYFGPGTRLTVT.

V gene TRBV6-5 combines with J gene TRBJ1-2; perhaps TRBD1 as D (5 bases). Trimming removed 2 bases at V and 4 bases at J, with 11 bases between. Germline CDR1 reads MNHEY; CDR2 reads SVGAGI. This CDR3 region has 14 residues. CDR3 sequence: CASSYGTGGYGYTF. The CDR3 region has the DNA TGTGCCAGCAGTTACGGCACGGGGGGCTATGGCTACACCTTC.

The chain employs TRBV6-6 and TRBJ2-7; D call uncertain. Deletions cut 0 bases from V and 1 base from J, with 1 base between. Germline lookup yields CDR1 MNHNY and CDR2 SVGAGI (reference sequence). This CDR3 region has 12 residues. The CDR3 here is CASSYSSYEQYF. For the CDR3, the DNA is TGTGCCAGCAGTTACTCATCCTACGAGCAGTACTTC.

The chain recombines TRBV4-1 with TRBJ2-3, with D perhaps assigned TRBD1 or TRBD2 (5 bases each). Trimming stripped 4 bases from V and 1 base from J, with 18 bases between. Germline CDR1 and CDR2: MGHRA and YSYEKL. The CDR3 loop spans 17 amino acids. The CDR3 region is CASSRSGRDGGTDTQYF. The CDR3 bases are TGCGCCAGCAGCCGATCAGGCCGGGACGGAGGCACAGATACGCAGTATTTT.

The chain employs TRBV25-1 and TRBJ1-5; possibly TRBD1 for D (6 bases). The CDR3 is made up of 15 amino acids. CDR1 and CDR2 from the germline V gene are MGHDK and SYGVNS. The ends were cut back, 2 bases at V and 7 bases at J, with 15 bases in the middle. The DNA for the CDR3 is TGTGCCAGCAGTGAAAGGTCCAAAAGGGGGCAGCCCCAGCATTTT. This translates into CASSERSKRGQPQHF.

V is TRBV6-5 and J is TRBJ1-5, with D hard to call. The CDR3 extends over 15 amino acids. The V gene lost 5 bases and the J gene lost 10 bases, with 21 bases spanning the gap. Germline CDR1 and CDR2: MNHEY and SVGAGI. The CDR3 region is CASSPTHMGIRPQHF. The CDR3 DNA sequence: TGTGCCAGCAGTCCTACCCACATGGGTATCCGACCCCAGCATTTT.

The CDR3 reads CASSQGLAASDTQYF. As DNA, the CDR3 is TGCGCCAGCAGCCAAGGACTAGCGGCCTCAGATACGCAGTATTTT. The chain couples TRBV4-1 to TRBJ2-3; 9 positions agree with TRBD2. Per germline, CDR1 MGHRA and CDR2 YSYEKL. The CDR3 totals 15 residues. J gave up 4 bases and V 1 base, and 3 bases lay outside the gene matches.

The chain carries TRBV6-5 and TRBJ1-4, with D maybe TRBD1 (6 bases). V was clipped by 1 base and J by 7 bases, with 13 bases between them. Per the germline V gene, CDR1 is MNHEY and CDR2 is SVGAGI. The CDR3 sequence is 15 residues long. The CDR3 reads CASSYFGGQGEKLFF. CDR3 bases: TGTGCCAGCAGTTACTTTGGGGGGCAGGGTGAAAAACTGTTTTTT.

V gene TRBV7-2 combines with J gene TRBJ2-7; D is ambiguous. The germline V gene encodes CDR1 SGHTA and CDR2 FQGNSA. This CDR3 spans 16 amino acids. V was trimmed by 1 base and J by 0 bases, leaving 13 bases between them. The CDR3: CASSLDRTSSSYEQYF. The CDR3 bases are TGTGCCAGCAGCTTAGATCGTACATCTAGCTCCTACGAGCAGTACTTC.

V is TRBV9 and J is TRBJ2-3; 10 bases fit TRBD2. Losses at the gene ends were 0 bases for V and 2 bases for J; bases not matched to a gene: 3. From germline, CDR1 is SGDLS and CDR2 YYNGEE. This CDR3 is 16 amino acids long. The CDR3 DNA reads TGTGCCAGCAGCGTAGGGCTAGCGGGGGTCACAGATACGCAGTATTTT. Translating it yields CASSVGLAGVTDTQYF.

The rearrangement uses TRBV10-3 and TRBJ2-3; the D call may be TRBD1 or TRBD2 (6 bases each). The CDR3 is 14 amino acids. Germline V gene lookup returns CDR1 ENHRY and CDR2 SYGVKD. Trimming stripped 10 bases from V and 5 bases from J, with 19 bases between. The CDR3 spells CATWRGGLGDTQYF. CDR3 nucleotide sequence: TGTGCCACATGGAGAGGGGGGTTGGGAGATACGCAGTATTTT.

The rearrangement joins TRBV6-5 to TRBJ2-3; D uncertain. This CDR3 has 14 residues. Trimming pared 2 bases from V and 3 bases from J, leaving 9 bases between. Germline V gene data show CDR1 as MNHEY and CDR2 as SVGAGI. Here the CDR3 DNA reads TGTGCCAGCAGTTACGCGCGGCTGACAGATACGCAGTATTTT. Protein sequence: CASSYARLTDTQYF.

The V call is TRBV6-5, the J call TRBJ2-3; the D is unclear. The V gene lost 2 bases and the J gene lost 2 bases, with 5 bases spanning the gap. This CDR3 region has 13 residues. The germline gives CDR1 MNHEY, CDR2 SVGAGI. CDR3 DNA: TGTGCCAGCAGTTACAGGATCACAGATACGCAGTATTTT. Translation: CASSYRITDTQYF.

The chain recombines TRBV19 with TRBJ1-2; D ambiguous. The V gene lost 7 bases and the J gene lost 2 bases, with 17 bases spanning the gap. CDR1 is LNHDA and CDR2 is SQIVND in the germline V gene (reference sequence). The CDR3 spans 15 residues. CDR3 nucleotide sequence: TGTGCCAGTACCGGGGTCTTGTTGGGCAACTATGGCTACACCTTC. Its protein is CASTGVLLGNYGYTF.

V is TRBV29-1 and J is TRBJ1-2, with D hard to call. There are 12 residues in the CDR3. Trimming stripped 7 bases from V and 3 bases from J, with 12 bases between. CDR1 SQVTM and CDR2 ANQGSEA come from the germline V gene. The CDR3 loop reads CSAEEGYYGYTF. In DNA, the CDR3 is TGCAGCGCTGAGGAAGGGTACTATGGCTACACCTTC.

CDR3 in amino acids: CASSGQGIGAEQYF. The CDR3 nucleotides read TGTGCCAGTAGCGGACAGGGGATCGGGGCCGAGCAGTACTTC. This chain joins TRBV19 and TRBJ2-7; 9 bases fit TRBD1. Trimming removed 6 bases from V and 6 bases from J; junction bases left unmatched: 9. Germline values: CDR1 LNHDA, CDR2 SQIVND (reference sequence). The length of the CDR3 is 14 residues.

The DNA for the CDR3 is TGTGCCAGTAGTATAGTCCAGACCCAGTACTTC. As protein: CASSIVQTQYF. This chain joins TRBV19 and TRBJ2-5; D call uncertain. The CDR3 covers 11 residues. Germline CDR1 reads LNHDA; CDR2 reads SQIVND (reference sequence). Trimming removed 1 base at V and 6 bases at J, with 3 bases between.

The V gene is TRBV7-9, the J gene TRBJ1-2; no firm D call. Germline CDR1 and CDR2: SEHNR and FQNEAQ (reference sequence). The V gene lost 8 bases and the J gene lost 5 bases, with 24 bases spanning the gap. The CDR3 has 16 amino acids. The CDR3: CASSPDLKGIAYGYTF. The CDR3 DNA reads as TGTGCCAGCTCCCCCGATCTTAAGGGCATTGCTTATGGCTACACCTTC.

The V gene is TRBV19, the J gene TRBJ2-5, with 11 nucleotides matching TRBD2. J lost 2 bases, V lost 1 base, and 0 bases had no gene match. Germline-derived CDR1 and CDR2 are LNHDA and SQIVND (reference sequence). This CDR3 contains 15 residues. The CDR3 is CASSIGLAGQETQYF. CDR3 DNA sequence: TGTGCCAGTAGTATAGGACTAGCGGGACAAGAGACCCAGTACTTC.

V and J are TRBV4-2 and TRBJ1-1, with D possibly matching TRBD1 (5 bases). The V and J ends lost 2 bases and 4 bases respectively, with 17 bases between them. This CDR3 spans 16 amino acids. The germline gives CDR1 LGHNA, CDR2 YNFKEQ. The DNA for the CDR3 is TGTGCCAGCAGCCAACTAATAGGGGAAGGTAGCACTGAAGCTTTCTTT. Encoded protein: CASSQLIGEGSTEAFF.